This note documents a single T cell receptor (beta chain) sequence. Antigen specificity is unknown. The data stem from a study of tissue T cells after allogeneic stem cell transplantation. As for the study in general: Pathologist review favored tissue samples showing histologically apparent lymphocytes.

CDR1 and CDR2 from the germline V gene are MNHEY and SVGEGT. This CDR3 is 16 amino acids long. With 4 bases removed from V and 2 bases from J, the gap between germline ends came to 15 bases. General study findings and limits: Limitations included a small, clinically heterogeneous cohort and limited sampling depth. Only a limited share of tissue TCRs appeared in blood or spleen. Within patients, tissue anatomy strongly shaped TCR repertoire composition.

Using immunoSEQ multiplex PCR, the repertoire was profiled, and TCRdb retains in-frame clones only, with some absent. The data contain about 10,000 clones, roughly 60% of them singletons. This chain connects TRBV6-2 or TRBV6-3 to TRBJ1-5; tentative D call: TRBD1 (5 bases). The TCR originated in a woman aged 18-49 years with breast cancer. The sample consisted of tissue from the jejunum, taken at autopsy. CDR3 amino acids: CASSWEGLARNQPQHF. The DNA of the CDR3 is TGTGCCAGCAGTTGGGAGGGGTTAGCGCGCAATCAGCCCCAGCATTTT.